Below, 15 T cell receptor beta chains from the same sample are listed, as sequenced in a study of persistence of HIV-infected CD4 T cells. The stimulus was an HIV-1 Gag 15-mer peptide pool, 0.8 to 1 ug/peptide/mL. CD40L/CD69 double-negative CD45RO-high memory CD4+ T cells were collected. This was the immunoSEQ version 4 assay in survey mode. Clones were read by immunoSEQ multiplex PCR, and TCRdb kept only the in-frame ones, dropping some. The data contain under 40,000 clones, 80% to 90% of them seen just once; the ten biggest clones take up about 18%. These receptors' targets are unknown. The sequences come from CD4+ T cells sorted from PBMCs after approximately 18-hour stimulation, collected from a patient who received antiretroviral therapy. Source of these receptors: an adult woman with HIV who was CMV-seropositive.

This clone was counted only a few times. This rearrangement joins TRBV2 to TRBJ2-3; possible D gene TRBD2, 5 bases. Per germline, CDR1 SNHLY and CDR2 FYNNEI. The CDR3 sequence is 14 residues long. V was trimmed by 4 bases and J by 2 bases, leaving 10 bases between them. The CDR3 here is CASSVQRATDTQYF. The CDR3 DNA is TGTGCCAGCAGTGTCCAGAGGGCCACAGATACGCAGTATTTT. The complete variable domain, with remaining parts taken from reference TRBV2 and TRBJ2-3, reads EPEVTQTPSHQVTQMGQEVILRCVPISNHLYFYWYRQILGQKVEFLVSFYNNEISEKSEIFDDQFSVERPDGSNFTLKIRSTKLEDSAMYFCASSVQRATDTQYFGPGTRLTVL.

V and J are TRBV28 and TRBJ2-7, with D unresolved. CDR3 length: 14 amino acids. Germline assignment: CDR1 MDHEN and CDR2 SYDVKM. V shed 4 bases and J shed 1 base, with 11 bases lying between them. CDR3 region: CASSSPQASYEQYF. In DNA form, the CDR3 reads TGTGCCAGCAGTTCGCCTCAGGCGTCCTACGAGCAGTACTTC.

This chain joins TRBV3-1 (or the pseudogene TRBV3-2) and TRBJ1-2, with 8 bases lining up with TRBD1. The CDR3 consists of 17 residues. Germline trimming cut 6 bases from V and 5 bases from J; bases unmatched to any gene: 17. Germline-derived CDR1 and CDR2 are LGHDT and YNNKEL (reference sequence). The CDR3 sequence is CASSPLTGTGDTYGYTF. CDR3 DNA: TGTGCCAGCAGTCCGCTCACCGGGACAGGAGACACTTATGGCTACACCTTC.

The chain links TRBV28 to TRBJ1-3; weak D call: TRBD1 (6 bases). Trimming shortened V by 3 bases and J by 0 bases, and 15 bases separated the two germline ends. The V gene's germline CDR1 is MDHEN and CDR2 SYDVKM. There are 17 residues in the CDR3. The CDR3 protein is CASSLGAGISSGNTIYF. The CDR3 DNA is TGTGCCAGCAGTTTGGGGGCGGGGATTAGCTCTGGAAACACCATATATTTT.

The CDR3, as DNA: TGTGCCATCAGGGGCGCTTTTAGCACAGATACGCAGTATTTT. Its protein product is CAIRGAFSTDTQYF. The rearrangement uses TRBV10-3 and TRBJ2-3; D is undetermined. The CDR3 has 14 residues. The V gene lost 6 bases and the J gene lost 0 bases, with 10 bases spanning the gap. Germline CDR1 reads ENHRY; CDR2 reads SYGVKD.

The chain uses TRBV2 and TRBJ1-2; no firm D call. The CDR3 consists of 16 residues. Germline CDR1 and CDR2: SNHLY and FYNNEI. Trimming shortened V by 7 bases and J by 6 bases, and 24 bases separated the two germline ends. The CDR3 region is CASKKEVGMISDGYTF. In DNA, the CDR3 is TGTGCCAGCAAAAAGGAGGTTGGGATGATTAGCGATGGCTACACCTTC. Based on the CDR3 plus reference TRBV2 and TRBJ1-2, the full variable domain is EPEVTQTPSHQVTQMGQEVILRCVPISNHLYFYWYRQILGQKVEFLVSFYNNEISEKSEIFDDQFSVERPDGSNFTLKIRSTKLEDSAMYFCASKKEVGMISDGYTFGSGTRLTVV.

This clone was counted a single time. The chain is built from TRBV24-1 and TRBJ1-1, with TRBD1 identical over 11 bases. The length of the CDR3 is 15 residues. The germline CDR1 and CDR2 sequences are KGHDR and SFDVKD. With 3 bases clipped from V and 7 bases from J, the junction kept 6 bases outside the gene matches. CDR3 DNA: TGTGCCACCAGTGATCCCGGGACAGGGGGGGGTGAAGCTTTCTTT. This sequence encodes CATSDPGTGGGEAFF.

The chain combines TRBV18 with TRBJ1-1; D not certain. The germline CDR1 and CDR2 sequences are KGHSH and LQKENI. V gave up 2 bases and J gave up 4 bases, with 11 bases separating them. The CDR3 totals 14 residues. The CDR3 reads CASSPDVRGTEAFF. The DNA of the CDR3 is TGTGCCAGCTCACCAGACGTTCGGGGCACTGAAGCTTTCTTT.

CDR3 sequence reads: CASGLSLDRGKNSPLHF. The DNA of the CDR3 is TGTGCTAGTGGTCTCTCTTTGGACAGGGGAAAGAATTCACCCCTCCACTTT. V gene TRBV12-5 combines with J gene TRBJ1-6, with 9 bases lining up with TRBD1. CDR3 length: 17 residues. V shed 5 bases, J shed 7 bases, and the junction held 12 bases outside the gene matches. Germline V lookup: CDR1 LGHNT, CDR2 FRNRAP.

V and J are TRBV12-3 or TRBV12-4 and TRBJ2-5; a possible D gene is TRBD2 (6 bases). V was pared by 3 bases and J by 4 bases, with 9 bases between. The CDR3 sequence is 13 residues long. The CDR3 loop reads CASSFGGTETQYF. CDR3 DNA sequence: TGTGCCAGCAGTTTTGGCGGGACAGAGACCCAGTACTTC.

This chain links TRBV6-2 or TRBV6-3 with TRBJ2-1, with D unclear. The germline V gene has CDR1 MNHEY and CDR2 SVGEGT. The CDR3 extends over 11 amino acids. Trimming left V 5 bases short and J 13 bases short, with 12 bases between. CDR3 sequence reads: CASSTLKSQFF. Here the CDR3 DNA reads TGTGCCAGCAGTACCCTGAAATCACAGTTCTTC.

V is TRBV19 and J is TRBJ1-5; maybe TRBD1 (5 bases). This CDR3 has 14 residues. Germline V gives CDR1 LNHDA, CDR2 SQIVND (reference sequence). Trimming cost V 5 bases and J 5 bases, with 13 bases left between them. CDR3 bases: TGTGCCAGTAGTCTCGGGGCTACTCATCAGCCCCAGCATTTT. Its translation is CASSLGATHQPQHF. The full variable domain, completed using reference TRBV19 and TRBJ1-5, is DGGITQSPKYLFRKEGQNVTLSCEQNLNHDAMYWYRQDPGQGLRLIYYSQIVNDFQKGDIAEGYSVSREKKESFPLTVTSAQKNPTAFYLCASSLGATHQPQHFGDGTRLSIL.

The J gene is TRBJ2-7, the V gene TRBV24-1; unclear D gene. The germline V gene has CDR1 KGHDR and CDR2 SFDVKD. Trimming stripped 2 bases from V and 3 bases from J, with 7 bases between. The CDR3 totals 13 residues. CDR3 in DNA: TGTGCCACCAGTGATTGGGGAATCTACGAGCAGTACTTC. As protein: CATSDWGIYEQYF.

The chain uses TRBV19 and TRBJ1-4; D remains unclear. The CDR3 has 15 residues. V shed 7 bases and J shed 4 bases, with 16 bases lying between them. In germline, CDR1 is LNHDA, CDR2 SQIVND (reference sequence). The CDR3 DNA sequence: TGTGCCAGTAAGGGAGGCGTGCAACGTAATGAAAAACTGTTTTTT. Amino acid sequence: CASKGGVQRNEKLFF.

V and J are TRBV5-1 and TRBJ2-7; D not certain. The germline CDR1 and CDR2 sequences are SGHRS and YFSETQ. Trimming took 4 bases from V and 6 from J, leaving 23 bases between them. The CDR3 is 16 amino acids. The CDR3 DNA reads TGCGCCAGCAGCCCCCAGACGGGTAGCTCCTGGTCCGAGCAGTACTTC. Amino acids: CASSPQTGSSWSEQYF.